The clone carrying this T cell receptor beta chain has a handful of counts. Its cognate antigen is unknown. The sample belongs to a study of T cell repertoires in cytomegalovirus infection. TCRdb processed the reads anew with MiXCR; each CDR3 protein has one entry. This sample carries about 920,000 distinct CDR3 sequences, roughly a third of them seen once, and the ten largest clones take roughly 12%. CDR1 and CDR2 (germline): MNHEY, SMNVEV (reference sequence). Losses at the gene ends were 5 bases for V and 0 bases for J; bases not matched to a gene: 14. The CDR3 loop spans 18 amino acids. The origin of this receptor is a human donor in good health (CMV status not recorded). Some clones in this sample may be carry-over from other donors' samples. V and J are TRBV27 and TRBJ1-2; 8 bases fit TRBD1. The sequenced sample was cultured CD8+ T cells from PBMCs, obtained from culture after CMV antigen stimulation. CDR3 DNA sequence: TGTGCCAGCAGTGCCTCTCCGACAGGGGCTTACTCTAACTATGGCTACACCTTC. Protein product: CASSASPTGAYSNYGYTF.